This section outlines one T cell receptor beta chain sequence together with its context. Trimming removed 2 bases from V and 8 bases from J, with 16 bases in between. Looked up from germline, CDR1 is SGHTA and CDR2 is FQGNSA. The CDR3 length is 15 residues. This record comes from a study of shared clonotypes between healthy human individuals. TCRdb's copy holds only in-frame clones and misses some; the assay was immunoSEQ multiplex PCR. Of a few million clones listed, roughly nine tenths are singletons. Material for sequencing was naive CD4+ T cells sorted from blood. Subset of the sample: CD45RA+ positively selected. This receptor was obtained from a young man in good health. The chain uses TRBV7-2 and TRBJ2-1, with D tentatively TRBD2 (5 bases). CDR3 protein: CASSLRVGLRDEQFF. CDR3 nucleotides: TGTGCCAGCAGCTTACGCGTAGGCTTGAGGGATGAGCAGTTCTTC. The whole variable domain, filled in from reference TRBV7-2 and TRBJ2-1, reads GAGVSQSPSNKVTEKGKDVELRCDPISGHTALYWYRQSLGQGLEFLIYFQGNSAPDKSGLPSDRFSAERTGGSVSTLTIQRTQQEDSAVYLCASSLRVGLRDEQFFGPGTRLTVL.